One sample yielded the 15 T cell receptor beta chains listed below, sequenced in a study of identical twins. TCRdb redid the calling of the 5' RACE reads with MiXCR, one entry per CDR3 protein. The repertoire consists of some 900,000 distinct CDR3 sequences, with over 9% occurring once and the leading ten covering roughly 1.5%. This sample also belongs to another study, concerning yellow fever vaccine responses in identical twins.

The specimen sequenced was PBMCs. Receptors originate from a woman younger than 30 in good health.

This chain links TRBV6-5 with TRBJ2-5; no clear D. The CDR3 sequence is 14 residues long. V was shortened by 2 bases and J by 5 bases, with 12 bases between the two germline ends. Germline assignment: CDR1 MNHEY and CDR2 SVGAGI. CDR3 nucleotide sequence: TGTGCCAGCAGTTACGTGGGCAGTGGGGAGACCCAGTACTTC. Amino acids: CASSYVGSGETQYF.

This clonotype has at least ten counts. The V call is TRBV12-3 or TRBV12-4, the J call TRBJ2-5; D may be TRBD2 (5 bases). Deletions cut 10 bases from V and 7 bases from J, with 19 bases between. The CDR3 sequence is 13 residues long. CDR3 coding DNA: TGTGCCATCCGAGCTGAAATAGAGGGGACCCAGTACTTC. Translation gives CAIRAEIEGTQYF.

This clonotype showed up just a few times. The chain combines TRBV11-2 with TRBJ1-1; D is unclear. V was clipped by 7 bases and J by 1 base, with 16 bases between them. The CDR3 totals 15 residues. CDR1 is SGHAT and CDR2 is FQNNGV in the germline V gene. The CDR3: CASNSLLGRNTEAFF. The CDR3, as DNA: TGTGCCAGCAACTCACTGCTTGGGAGGAACACTGAAGCTTTCTTT.

The chain uses TRBV7-6 and TRBJ2-1; TRBD2 matches at 12 bases. The junction had 7 bases not matched to a gene; V was cut back by 5 bases and J by 5 bases. Germline V lookup: CDR1 SGHVS, CDR2 FNYEAQ. The CDR3 sequence is 16 residues long. The CDR3 bases are TGTGCCAGCAGCCGTACTCTAGCGGGAGGGCACAATGAGCAGTTCTTC. Translating it yields CASSRTLAGGHNEQFF.

Many counts were recorded for this clonotype. The chain links TRBV5-1 to TRBJ2-3; tentatively, D is TRBD2 (6 bases). Trimming removed 0 bases from V and 2 bases from J, with 13 bases in between. Looked up from germline, CDR1 is SGHRS and CDR2 is YFSETQ. CDR3 size: 16 residues. The CDR3 spells CASSLEGVADTDTQYF. CDR3 DNA: TGCGCCAGCAGCTTGGAAGGGGTAGCGGACACAGATACGCAGTATTTT.

This clonotype turned up a few times. V usage is TRBV7-6 and J usage is TRBJ2-7; 9 bases map to TRBD2. The germline gives CDR1 SGHVS, CDR2 FNYEAQ. J lost 4 bases, V lost 0 bases, and 13 bases had no gene match. The CDR3 has 18 residues. CDR3 sequence (DNA): TGTGCCAGCAGCTTAGCCCCCTCCCCGGGTAGCGGGAGTTACGAGCAGTACTTC. Protein product: CASSLAPSPGSGSYEQYF.

This clonotype occurred a few times. The rearrangement joins TRBV7-9 to TRBJ2-1; 12 bases match TRBD2. Germline CDR1 reads SEHNR; CDR2 reads FQNEAQ (reference sequence). This CDR3 has 15 residues. V lost 7 bases to trimming and J lost 5 bases; unmatched junction nucleotides: 6. As DNA, the CDR3 is TGTGCCAGCAAACCGACTAGCGGGGGCAACAATGAGCAGTTCTTC. Translating gives CASKPTSGGNNEQFF.

This clonotype was picked up a small number of times. The chain recombines TRBV2 with TRBJ2-3, with 7 bases that match TRBD2. The length of the CDR3 is 14 residues. Per germline, CDR1 SNHLY and CDR2 FYNNEI. V lost 7 bases to trimming and J lost 0 bases; unmatched junction nucleotides: 4. The CDR3 sequence: CASISGGSTDTQYF. The CDR3 bases are TGTGCCAGCATCTCGGGGGGTAGCACAGATACGCAGTATTTT.

This clonotype has only a few counts. V usage is TRBV6-1 and J usage is TRBJ2-4; unclear D gene. V dropped 4 bases and J dropped 0 bases, with 22 bases sitting between them. This CDR3 is built from 19 residues. The germline V gene has CDR1 MNHNS and CDR2 SASEGT. CDR3 nucleotide sequence: TGTGCCAGCAGTGTTATTGAGGCAGCTACGAACCTAGCCAAAAACATTCAGTACTTC. It translates to CASSVIEAATNLAKNIQYF.

The gene calls are TRBV20-1 and TRBJ1-1; D is unclear. In germline, CDR1 is DFQATT, CDR2 SNEGSKA (reference sequence). CDR3 length: 13 amino acids. Trimming stripped 6 bases from V and 1 base from J, with 12 bases between. CDR3 residues: CSALTEANTEAFF. The CDR3 DNA reads TGCAGTGCCCTAACCGAAGCGAACACTGAAGCTTTCTTT.

V is TRBV7-6 and J is TRBJ2-1; D not resolved. CDR1 and CDR2 (germline): SGHVS, FNYEAQ. Trimming removed 5 bases from V and 4 bases from J, with 18 bases in between. This CDR3 contains 16 residues. The DNA of the CDR3 is TGTGCCAGCAGCGCCGCAGTCGGTGGAGTGTACAATGAGCAGTTCTTC. Protein: CASSAAVGGVYNEQFF.

This chain links TRBV2 with TRBJ2-7; TRBD2 agrees at 7 bases. The CDR3 contains 14 residues. J lost 5 bases, V lost 3 bases, and 7 bases had no gene match. Per the germline V gene, CDR1 is SNHLY and CDR2 is FYNNEI. CDR3 DNA: TGTGCCAGCAGTGACTCAGCGGGGCTTGACGAGCAGTACTTC. This encodes CASSDSAGLDEQYF. The whole variable domain, filled in from reference TRBV2 and TRBJ2-7, reads EPEVTQTPSHQVTQMGQEVILRCVPISNHLYFYWYRQILGQKVEFLVSFYNNEISEKSEIFDDQFSVERPDGSNFTLKIRSTKLEDSAMYFCASSDSAGLDEQYFGPGTRLTVT.

This clonotype was found a few times. The CDR3 loop is CSARVAGVGNEQFF. CDR3 DNA sequence: TGCAGTGCTAGGGTAGCGGGAGTGGGCAATGAGCAGTTCTTC. The gene calls are TRBV20-1 and TRBJ2-1, with 9 bases identical to TRBD2. V lost 3 bases, J lost 6 bases, and 6 bases stayed unmatched. This CDR3 has 14 amino acids. The germline V gene encodes CDR1 DFQATT and CDR2 SNEGSKA (reference sequence).

The chain employs TRBV7-2 and TRBJ2-4; D unclear. V lost 0 bases and J lost 0, with 9 bases in between. The CDR3 covers 16 residues. Germline V gene lookup returns CDR1 SGHTA and CDR2 FQGNSA. The CDR3 DNA sequence: TGTGCCAGCAGCTTAGCTGTCTTTCTAGCCAAAAACATTCAGTACTTC. Translated: CASSLAVFLAKNIQYF.

The sample holds a few counts of this clonotype. The rearrangement uses TRBV6-5 and TRBJ2-1; 9 bases line up with TRBD1. Trimming cost V 8 bases and J 5 bases; bases outside gene matches: 7. The CDR3 extends over 14 amino acids. Germline CDR1 is MNHEY and CDR2 is SVGAGI. The CDR3 bases are TGTGCCAGCGGATACAGGGGGCGCGACAATGAGCAGTTCTTC. Amino acids: CASGYRGRDNEQFF.